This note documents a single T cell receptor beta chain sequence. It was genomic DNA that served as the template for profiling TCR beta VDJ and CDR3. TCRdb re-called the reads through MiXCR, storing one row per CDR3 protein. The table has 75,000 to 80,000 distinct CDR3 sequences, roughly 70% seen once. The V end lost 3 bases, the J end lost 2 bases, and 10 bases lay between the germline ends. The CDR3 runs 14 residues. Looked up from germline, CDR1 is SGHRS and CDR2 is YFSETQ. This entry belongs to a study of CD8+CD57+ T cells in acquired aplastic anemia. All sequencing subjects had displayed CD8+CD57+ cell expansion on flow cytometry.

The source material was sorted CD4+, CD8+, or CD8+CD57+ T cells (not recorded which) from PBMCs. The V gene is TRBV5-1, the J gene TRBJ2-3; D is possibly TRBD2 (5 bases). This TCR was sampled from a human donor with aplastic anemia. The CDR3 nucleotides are TGCGCCAGCAGCTCTTCAGCGGCCACAGATACGCAGTATTTT. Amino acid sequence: CASSSSAATDTQYF.